These 28 T cell receptor beta chains share one sample of origin, sequenced in a study. TCRdb itself ran the RT-PCR reads through MiXCR, one entry per CDR3 protein. The repertoire consists of around 700,000 distinct CDR3 sequences, with 12% to 15% occurring once and the leading ten covering 3.6%. Sequenced sample: memory CD4+ T cells from blood. These receptors were taken from a female donor in good health, serving as a healthy control.

The chain couples TRBV15 to TRBJ1-3; 8 bases match TRBD1. The germline V gene encodes CDR1 LNHNV and CDR2 YYDKDF (reference sequence). The V gene end was trimmed by 5 bases and the J gene end by 2 bases; junction bases not matched to a gene: 5. The CDR3 runs to 15 residues. CDR3 sequence (DNA): TGTGCCACCAGCGTCGACAGGGGACCTGGAAACACCATATATTTT. Its translation is CATSVDRGPGNTIYF.

This chain uses TRBV5-1 with TRBJ2-7; D unresolved. CDR3 length: 14 amino acids. V gave up 9 bases and J gave up 0 bases, with 16 bases separating them. Germline V gene data show CDR1 as SGHRS and CDR2 as YFSETQ. DNA of the CDR3: TGCGCCACCTCCCCCCAGGTTAGCTCCTACGAGCAGTACTTC. Translating it yields CATSPQVSSYEQYF.

The CDR3 DNA reads TGTGCCAGTAGTACAACAGGGAGGGATTCCATGAACACTGAAGCTTTCTTT. Translated, it gives CASSTTGRDSMNTEAFF. J is TRBJ1-1 and V is TRBV19; tentative D call: TRBD1 (6 bases). V lost 4 bases, J lost 0 bases, and 18 bases lay in between. This CDR3 comprises 17 residues. In germline, CDR1 is LNHDA, CDR2 SQIVND (reference sequence).

Many counts were recorded for this clonotype. V gene TRBV10-3 combines with J gene TRBJ2-3; 13 bases line up with TRBD2. V trimming: 5 bases; J trimming: 7 bases; junction bases outside the gene matches: 12. The CDR3 has 17 amino acids. Germline CDR1 ENHRY, CDR2 SYGVKD. CDR3 nucleotides: TGTGCCATCAGTCGACCCGGACTAGCGGGGGAGGGGAATACGCAGTATTTT. This gives the protein CAISRPGLAGEGNTQYF.

A single count supports this clonotype. An end of the junction does not agree with germline; a read error may underlie this. The chain links TRBV24-1 to TRBJ1-2, with D hard to call. This CDR3 contains 13 residues. The germline gives CDR1 KGHDR, CDR2 SFDVKD. CDR3 DNA: TGTTCCACCAGTGGTTGGGATAACTATGGCTACACCTTC. Amino acid sequence: CSTSGWDNYGYTF.

On this clonotype: A read error is possible here, since a much larger clone lies one base away. The chain recombines TRBV20-1 with TRBJ2-1, with unresolved D. The ends were cut back, 1 base at V and 2 bases at J, with 12 bases in the middle. Germline lookup yields CDR1 DFQATT and CDR2 SNEGSKA (reference sequence). The CDR3 loop spans 15 amino acids. Written as DNA, the CDR3 is TGCAGTGCTAGAGGACCGGAACAAGCCTACAATGAGCAGTTCTTC. This encodes CSARGPEQAYNEQFF.

The CDR3 sequence: CASSPPGGGYGYTF. The CDR3, as DNA: TGTGCCAGCAGCCCCCCAGGGGGCGGTTATGGCTACACCTTC. V and J are TRBV7-2 and TRBJ1-2; 8 nucleotides align to TRBD1. V gave up 5 bases and J gave up 5 bases; unmatched junction bases: 7. CDR3 length: 14 amino acids. CDR1 and CDR2 (germline): SGHTA, FQGNSA.

V gene TRBV28 combines with J gene TRBJ2-7; D call uncertain. Germline V gives CDR1 MDHEN, CDR2 SYDVKM. The length of the CDR3 is 13 residues. V lost 8 bases and J lost 0, with 11 bases in between. In DNA, the CDR3 is TGTGCCAGCTGCTTCTCGAACTCCTACGAGCAGTACTTC. It yields the protein CASCFSNSYEQYF.

This clonotype was observed a few times. This chain connects TRBV7-9 to TRBJ1-1; 8 bases align to TRBD1. The CDR3 length is 17 residues. With V trimmed by 5 bases and J by 7 bases, 18 bases remained unmatched. Germline-derived CDR1 and CDR2 are SEHNR and FQNEAQ (reference sequence). The CDR3 bases are TGTGCCAGCAGCCCTAGACAGGGGCCCTATTCCCCCAGTGAAGCTTTCTTT. This sequence encodes CASSPRQGPYSPSEAFF.

V is TRBV5-4 and J is TRBJ1-1, with D unresolved. Germline V gene data show CDR1 as SGHNT and CDR2 as YYREEE (reference sequence). V was clipped by 4 bases and J by 4 bases, with 20 bases between them. CDR3 length equals 16 residues. The CDR3 coding sequence is TGTGCCAGCAGCATGGACCCAGCAGGTGAGGGCACTGAAGCTTTCTTT. This gives the protein CASSMDPAGEGTEAFF.

This clonotype was counted ten times or more. The chain employs TRBV12-3 or TRBV12-4 and TRBJ2-1; 7 bases align to TRBD2. J lost 4 bases, V lost 5 bases, and 8 bases had no gene match. The CDR3 is 15 residues long. The DNA for the CDR3 is TGTGCCAGCAGTCCCTCTAGCGGTTCATACAATGAGCAGTTCTTC. Protein: CASSPSSGSYNEQFF.

The chain has TRBV6-6 and TRBJ2-7, with 11 bases fitting TRBD2. V shed 8 bases, J shed 1 base, and the junction held 4 bases outside the gene matches. The CDR3 sequence is 14 residues long. Germline lookup yields CDR1 MNHNY and CDR2 SVGAGI (reference sequence). CDR3 nucleotide sequence: TGTGCCAGCCAGACTAGCGGGACGTCCTACGAGCAGTACTTC. This codes for CASQTSGTSYEQYF.

This clonotype came up a few times. The genes are TRBV5-6 and TRBJ2-3; 7 bases map to TRBD1. V dropped 5 bases and J dropped 0; count of bases not matched to a gene: 6. The CDR3 length is 15 residues. CDR1 SGHDT and CDR2 YYEEEE come from the germline V gene. The CDR3 DNA sequence: TGTGCCAGCAGGGGGACAGCCACTAGCACAGATACGCAGTATTTT. It codes for CASRGTATSTDTQYF. The full variable domain, completed using reference TRBV5-6 and TRBJ2-3, is DAGVTQSPTHLIKTRGQQVTLRCSPKSGHDTVSWYQQALGQGPQFIFQYYEEEERQRGNFPDRFSGHQFPNYSSELNVNALLLGDSALYLCASRGTATSTDTQYFGPGTRLTVL.

Turning to this clonotype: A read error is possible here, since a much larger clone lies one base away. The chain carries TRBV6-5 and TRBJ1-5, with TRBD1 matching over 9 bases. There are 15 residues in the CDR3. Per germline, CDR1 MNHEY and CDR2 SVGAGI. CDR3 residues: CASSQGTGMNHPQHF. CDR3 nucleotides: TGTGCCAGCAGTCAGGGGACAGGGATGAATCACCCCCAGCATTTT.

CDR3 amino acids: CASILGQGDQPQHF. The CDR3 DNA follows: TGTGCCAGCATCCTCGGGCAGGGAGATCAGCCCCAGCATTTT. V is TRBV28 and J is TRBJ1-5, with D possibly TRBD1 on 5 matching bases. Trimming left V 7 bases short and J 5 bases short, with 15 bases between. The germline V gene encodes CDR1 MDHEN and CDR2 SYDVKM. This CDR3 has 14 amino acids.

The sample holds many counts of this clonotype. The V gene is TRBV10-3, the J gene TRBJ1-3; D possibly corresponds to TRBD1 (6 bases). Trimming stripped 0 bases from V and 0 bases from J, with 6 bases between. This CDR3 is built from 15 residues. Per germline, CDR1 ENHRY and CDR2 SYGVKD. The CDR3 DNA reads as TGTGCCATCAGTGAGTCGGACAGCTCTGGAAACACCATATATTTT. It encodes CAISESDSSGNTIYF.

This clonotype appeared a few times. CDR3 nucleotide sequence: TGTGCCAGCAGAGCGGGAGGCCTGGTCGGGGAGCTGTTTTTT. Translated, it gives CASRAGGLVGELFF. V gene TRBV9 combines with J gene TRBJ2-2; 9 bases are shared with TRBD2. The germline gives CDR1 SGDLS, CDR2 YYNGEE. This CDR3 has 14 residues. The junction had 6 bases not matched to a gene; V was cut back by 5 bases and J by 7 bases.

DNA of the CDR3: TGTGCCTACCATCGGACAGGAATGGGACATGAGCAGTTCTTC. It translates to CAYHRTGMGHEQFF. This chain connects TRBV30 to TRBJ2-1; 7 bases map to TRBD1. The CDR3 sequence is 14 residues long. V lost 7 bases, J lost 8 bases, and 14 bases stayed unmatched. The germline V gene encodes CDR1 GTSNPN and CDR2 SVGIG (reference sequence).

This clonotype was seen only a few times. The chain links TRBV29-1 to TRBJ2-1; a weak D match, TRBD2 (5 bases). CDR3 length equals 13 residues. The germline CDR1 and CDR2 sequences are SQVTM and ANQGSEA. V dropped 4 bases and J dropped 4 bases, with 11 bases sitting between them. The CDR3 is CSVVGVGYNEQFF. For the CDR3, the DNA is TGCAGCGTTGTGGGAGTCGGGTACAATGAGCAGTTCTTC.

This clonotype came up many times. The CDR3 coding sequence is TGCAGCGCCCACAGGGGCGGGACCTACAATGAGCAGTTCTTC. This translates into CSAHRGGTYNEQFF. The chain links TRBV20-1 to TRBJ2-1, with D possibly TRBD1 on 7 matching bases. Germline V gene lookup returns CDR1 DFQATT and CDR2 SNEGSKA (reference sequence). There are 14 residues in the CDR3.

The genes are TRBV9 and TRBJ2-1, with a tentative D call TRBD2 (6 bases). With 6 bases removed from V and 0 bases from J, the gap between germline ends came to 16 bases. This CDR3 is 16 amino acids long. Germline assignment: CDR1 SGDLS and CDR2 YYNGEE. CDR3 nucleotide sequence: TGTGCCAGCACCTCAGGAGGGCTAGGCTCCTACAATGAGCAGTTCTTC. Translating gives CASTSGGLGSYNEQFF.

This clonotype occurred many times. The chain carries TRBV6-4 and TRBJ2-1, with D possibly TRBD2 on 5 matching bases. CDR1 is MRHNA, CDR2 SNTAGT, per germline. Trimming took 4 bases from V and 5 from J, leaving 12 bases between them. This CDR3 has 14 amino acids. The CDR3 sequence is CASSVLSSNNEQFF. The CDR3 DNA reads as TGTGCCAGCAGTGTCCTGTCTAGCAACAATGAGCAGTTCTTC.

This rearrangement joins TRBV20-1 to TRBJ2-7; D is possibly TRBD2 (5 bases). V lost 4 bases and J lost 4, with 20 bases in between. The CDR3 sequence is 15 residues long. Germline CDR1 reads DFQATT; CDR2 reads SNEGSKA (reference sequence). The CDR3 region has the DNA TGCAGTGCTACCGAGCGGACTCTCTCCAATTACGAGCAGTACTTC. It encodes CSATERTLSNYEQYF.

The chain uses TRBV2 and TRBJ1-3; D not certain. The CDR3 contains 13 residues. The V gene lost 1 base and the J gene lost 8 bases, with 9 bases spanning the gap. From germline, CDR1 is SNHLY and CDR2 FYNNEI. The chain's CDR3 is CASSEGAVDTIYF. The CDR3 DNA reads TGTGCCAGCAGTGAAGGTGCGGTAGACACCATATATTTT. The full variable domain, in which reference TRBV2 and TRBJ1-3 provide the parts outside the CDR3, is EPEVTQTPSHQVTQMGQEVILRCVPISNHLYFYWYRQILGQKVEFLVSFYNNEISEKSEIFDDQFSVERPDGSNFTLKIRSTKLEDSAMYFCASSEGAVDTIYFGEGSWLTVV.

This clonotype was recorded at least ten times. This chain links TRBV12-3 or TRBV12-4 with TRBJ2-3; D remains unclear. Trimming took off 6 bases at V and 0 bases at J, with 13 bases between the two ends. The CDR3 runs to 15 residues. CDR3 sequence: CASRPTAVSTDTQYF. Here the CDR3 DNA reads TGTGCCAGCAGACCGACGGCGGTGAGCACAGATACGCAGTATTTT.

V gene TRBV28 combines with J gene TRBJ1-2, with 9 bases fitting TRBD1. This CDR3 spans 15 amino acids. Germline CDR1 reads MDHEN; CDR2 reads SYDVKM. V lost 6 bases to trimming and J lost 2 bases; unmatched junction nucleotides: 7. CDR3 loop: CASSKPGTGNYGYTF. In DNA form, the CDR3 reads TGTGCCAGCAGCAAACCCGGGACAGGGAACTATGGCTACACCTTC.

This clonotype occurred a few times. V gene TRBV5-1 combines with J gene TRBJ1-1; possible D gene TRBD1, 5 bases. Germline V gene data show CDR1 as SGHRS and CDR2 as YFSETQ. The V gene lost 4 bases and the J gene lost 1 base, with 14 bases spanning the gap. The CDR3 extends over 15 amino acids. CDR3 DNA sequence: TGCGCCAGCAGCCTGGGGGGGGACGGGAACACTGAAGCTTTCTTT. Its translation: CASSLGGDGNTEAFF.

This clonotype has just a few counts. The chain uses TRBV5-1 and TRBJ1-1, with D unclear. Trimming cost V 0 bases and J 6 bases, with 9 bases left between them. Germline V gene sequence: CDR1 SGHRS, CDR2 YFSETQ. CDR3 length: 13 amino acids. In DNA, the CDR3 is TGCGCCAGCAGCTTGGATACGGGATCTGAAGCTTTCTTT. It codes for CASSLDTGSEAFF.